This TCR beta chain was retrieved from a study of spatial heterogeneity in lung cancer. Findings of the study overall: The recorded estimate of tumor T cell coverage is 7% to 9% for alpha chains and roughly 13% for beta chains. The study found that expanded intratumoral alpha and beta TCR counts tracked tumor mutation counts.

TCRdb reprocessed the 5' RACE reads via MiXCR and lists one record per CDR3 protein. The data hold about 16,000 distinct CDR3 sequences, with roughly 5.8% observed a single time. Time point denoted: sample taken at primary tumor resection. Material for sequencing was whole RNA from tumor, nontumor lung or frozen PBMC, left unsorted. The sample holds many counts of this clonotype. Its antigen is as yet unknown. This beta chain is a stray read from a library made for alpha chains; its abundance is not meaningful. V gave up 5 bases and J gave up 4 bases, with 14 bases separating them. This CDR3 is 14 amino acids long. Germline loops: CDR1 SGHRS, CDR2 YFSETQ.

The gene calls are TRBV5-1 and TRBJ2-3, with D possibly TRBD2 on 6 matching bases. The material sequenced was lung tumor tissue, taken at surgery. This clonotype was obtained from a female donor with early-stage non-small cell lung cancer. The CDR3 loop reads CASSLEGPSDTQYF. Written as DNA, the CDR3 is TGCGCCAGCAGTCTGGAGGGCCCGTCAGATACGCAGTATTTT. The full variable domain, with the rest looked up from reference TRBV5-1 and TRBJ2-3, is KAGVTQTPRYLIKTRGQQVTLSCSPISGHRSVSWYQQTPGQGLQFLFEYFSETQRNKGNFPGRFSGRQFSNSRSEMNVSTLELGDSALYLCASSLEGPSDTQYFGPGTRLTVL.